Reported below is one T cell receptor (beta chain). The data originate from a study of blood T cell repertoires in COVID-19. Background on the study: Spain, Italy and the United States supplied samples that represented acute and convalescent COVID-19. Nucleic acid was either cDNA or gDNA, and it came from T cells, B-cell-depleted T cells, or PBMCs.

Original processing notes: Reference gene primer amplification in the assay estimated nucleated cell counts. The table came from immunoSEQ multiplex PCR; TCRdb's copy has only in-frame clones and leaves some out. Clone size and V and J calls were adopted from that table, with D and trimming inferred from the DNA. The sample lists more than 150,000 clones; 90% were seen once. The sequence derives from a man in his forties or fifties with acute or convalescent COVID-19. Input material: peripheral blood.

The CDR3 sequence: CASSVAGRGTTQYF. For the CDR3, the DNA is TGTGCCAGCAGCGTAGCTGGGCGGGGGACCACGCAGTATTTT. V usage is TRBV9 and J usage is TRBJ2-3; TRBD2 matches at 7 bases. This CDR3 comprises 14 residues. The V and J ends lost 0 bases and 9 bases, in that order; junction bases with no gene match: 7. CDR1 and CDR2 from the germline V gene are SGDLS and YYNGEE.